This T cell receptor beta chain was identified in a study of T cells in Graves' hyperthyroidism and ophthalmopathy. Study-wide results and limits: Blood also contained most expanded thyroid clonotypes above 0.001.

There are many counts of this clonotype. Its matching antigen is unknown. The CDR3 covers 16 residues. Trimming at V came to 3 bases and at J to 3 bases, leaving 11 bases not matched to a gene. Germline V gene data show CDR1 as DFQATT and CDR2 as SNEGSKA (reference sequence). RNA transcripts served as the template for amplifying TCR beta CDR3 regions. The TCR CDR3 was amplified in a first-round RT-PCR using the HTBI primer set. TCRdb re-derived calls from the multiplex PCR reads in MiXCR, one entry per CDR3 protein. This repertoire shows about 700,000 distinct CDR3 sequences, 12% to 15% found once; its top ten account for 9.5% to 13%.

The TCR originated in a woman aged 18-29 years with Graves' hyperthyroidism. V is TRBV20-1 and J is TRBJ2-7, with TRBD1 matching over 10 bases. Sequencing was performed on blood. CDR3 sequence reads: CSARAWGQGRVYEQYF. DNA of the CDR3: TGCAGTGCTAGGGCTTGGGGACAGGGGAGGGTCTACGAGCAGTACTTC.